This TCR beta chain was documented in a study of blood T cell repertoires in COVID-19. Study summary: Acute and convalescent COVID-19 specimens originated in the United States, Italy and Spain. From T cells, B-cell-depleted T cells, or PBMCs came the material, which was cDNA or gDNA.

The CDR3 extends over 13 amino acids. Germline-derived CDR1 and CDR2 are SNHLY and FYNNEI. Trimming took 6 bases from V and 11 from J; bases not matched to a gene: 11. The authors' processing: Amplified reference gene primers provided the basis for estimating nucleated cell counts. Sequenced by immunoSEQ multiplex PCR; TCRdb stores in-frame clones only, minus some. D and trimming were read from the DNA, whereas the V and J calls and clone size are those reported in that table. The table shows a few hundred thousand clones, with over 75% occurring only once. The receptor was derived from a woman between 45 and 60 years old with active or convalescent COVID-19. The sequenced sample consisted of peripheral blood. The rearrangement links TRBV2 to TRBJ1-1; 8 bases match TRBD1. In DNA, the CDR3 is TGTGCCAGCAGCGAGGACAGGGCCGGGTCGGCTTTCTTT. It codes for CASSEDRAGSAFF.